This T cell receptor (beta chain) was obtained from a study of tumor-infiltrating lymphocytes in primary liver carcinoma. Background on the study: Patients of both sexes were 30 to 69 years old.

This clonotype came up a few times. Its specificity is not known. Study results and limitations: Tumor region pairs outstripped tumor-adjacent and tumor-blood pairs in overlap.

The authors took blood RNA from unsorted whole blood and also extracted germline DNA. No patient had received treatment, and all had chronic HBV infection. cDNA specific to TCR beta was made from 500 to 650 ng of total RNA, with a constant-region primer employed for priming. Researchers made the TCR beta libraries by running three nested multiplex PCR rounds with slightly modified ARM-PCR. PCR rounds one and two used TRBV1-TRBV30 forward primers with a C-beta reverse primer for around 9 cycles each. From the multiplex PCR reads, TCRdb called clonotypes with MiXCR, one entry per CDR3 protein. The sample yields about 320,000 distinct CDR3 sequences, around three fifths seen once. The germline CDR1 and CDR2 sequences are MGHRA and YSYEKL. The CDR3 is 15 amino acids. Trimming cost V 1 base and J 3 bases, with 13 bases left between them.

The chain has TRBV4-1 and TRBJ2-7; D gene ambiguous. The sample was peripheral blood. This sequence was found in a man aged 35-49 years with primary liver carcinoma and hepatitis B virus infection. In nucleotides, the CDR3 is TGCGCCAGCAGCCAAGGGCCAGGAGACCTCTACGAGCAGTACTTC. Its translation: CASSQGPGDLYEQYF.